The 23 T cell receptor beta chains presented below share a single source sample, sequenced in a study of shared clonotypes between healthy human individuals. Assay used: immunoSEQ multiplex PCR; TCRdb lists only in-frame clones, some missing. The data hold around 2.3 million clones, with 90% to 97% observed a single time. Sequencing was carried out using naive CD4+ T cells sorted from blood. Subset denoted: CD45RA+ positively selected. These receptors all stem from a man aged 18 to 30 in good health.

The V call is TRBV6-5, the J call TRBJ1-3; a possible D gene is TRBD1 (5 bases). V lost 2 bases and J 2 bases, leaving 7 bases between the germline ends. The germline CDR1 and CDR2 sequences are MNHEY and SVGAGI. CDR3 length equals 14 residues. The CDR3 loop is CASSYGTTGNTIYF. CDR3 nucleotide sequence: TGTGCCAGCAGTTACGGGACCACTGGAAACACCATATATTTT.

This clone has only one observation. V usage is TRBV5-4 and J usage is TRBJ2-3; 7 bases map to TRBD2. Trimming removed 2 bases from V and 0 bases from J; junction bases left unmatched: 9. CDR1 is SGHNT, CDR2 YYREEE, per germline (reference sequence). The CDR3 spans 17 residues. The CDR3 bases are TGTGCCAGCAGCTTCAAAACTAGCGCGAGAAGCACAGATACGCAGTATTTT. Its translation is CASSFKTSARSTDTQYF. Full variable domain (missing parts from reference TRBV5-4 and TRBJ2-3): ETGVTQSPTHLIKTRGQQVTLRCSSQSGHNTVSWYQQALGQGPQFIFQYYREEENGRGNFPPRFSGLQFPNYSSELNVNALELDDSALYLCASSFKTSARSTDTQYFGPGTRLTVL.

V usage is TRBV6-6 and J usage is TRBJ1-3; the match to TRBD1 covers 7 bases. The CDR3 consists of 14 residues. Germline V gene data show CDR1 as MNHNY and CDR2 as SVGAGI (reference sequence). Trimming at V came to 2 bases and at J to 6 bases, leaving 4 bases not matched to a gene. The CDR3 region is CASSYEGAQNTIYF. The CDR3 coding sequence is TGTGCCAGCAGTTACGAGGGGGCACAAAACACCATATATTTT.

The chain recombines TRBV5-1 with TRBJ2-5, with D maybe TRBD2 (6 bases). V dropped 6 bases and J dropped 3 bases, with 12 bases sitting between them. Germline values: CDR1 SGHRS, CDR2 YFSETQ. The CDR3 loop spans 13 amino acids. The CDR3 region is CASTQSGEETQYF. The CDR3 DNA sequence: TGCGCCAGCACCCAATCGGGGGAAGAGACCCAGTACTTC.

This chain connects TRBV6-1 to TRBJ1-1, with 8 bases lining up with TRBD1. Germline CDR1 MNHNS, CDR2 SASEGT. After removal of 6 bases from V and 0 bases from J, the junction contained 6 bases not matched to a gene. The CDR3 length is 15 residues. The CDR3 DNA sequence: TGTGCCAGCAGGGGCTGGGACAGGATGAACACTGAAGCTTTCTTT. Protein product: CASRGWDRMNTEAFF.

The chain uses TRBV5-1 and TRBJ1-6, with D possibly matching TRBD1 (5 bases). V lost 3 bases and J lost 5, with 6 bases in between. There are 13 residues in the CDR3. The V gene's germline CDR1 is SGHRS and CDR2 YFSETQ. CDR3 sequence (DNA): TGCGCCAGCAGCTCGACAGATAATTCACCCCTCCACTTT. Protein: CASSSTDNSPLHF. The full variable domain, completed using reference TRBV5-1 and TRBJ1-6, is KAGVTQTPRYLIKTRGQQVTLSCSPISGHRSVSWYQQTPGQGLQFLFEYFSETQRNKGNFPGRFSGRQFSNSRSEMNVSTLELGDSALYLCASSSTDNSPLHFGNGTRLTVT.

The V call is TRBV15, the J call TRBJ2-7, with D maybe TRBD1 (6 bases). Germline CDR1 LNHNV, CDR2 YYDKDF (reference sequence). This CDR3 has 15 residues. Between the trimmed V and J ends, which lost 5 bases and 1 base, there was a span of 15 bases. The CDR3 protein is CATSALGAGSYEQYF. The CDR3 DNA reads TGTGCCACCAGCGCGCTGGGGGCCGGTTCCTACGAGCAGTACTTC.

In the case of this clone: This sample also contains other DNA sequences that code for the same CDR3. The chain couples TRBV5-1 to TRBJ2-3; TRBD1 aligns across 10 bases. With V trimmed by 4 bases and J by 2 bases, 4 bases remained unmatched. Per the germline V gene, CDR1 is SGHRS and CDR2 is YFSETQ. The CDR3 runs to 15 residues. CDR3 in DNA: TGCGCCAGCAGCCTGGGACAGGGGTACACAGATACGCAGTATTTT. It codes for CASSLGQGYTDTQYF. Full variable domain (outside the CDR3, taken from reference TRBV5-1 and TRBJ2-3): KAGVTQTPRYLIKTRGQQVTLSCSPISGHRSVSWYQQTPGQGLQFLFEYFSETQRNKGNFPGRFSGRQFSNSRSEMNVSTLELGDSALYLCASSLGQGYTDTQYFGPGTRLTVL.

The CDR3 DNA is TGCGCCAGCAGCTTCGGGGACGTATACGGGGCCAACGTCCTGACTTTC. It yields the protein CASSFGDVYGANVLTF. V usage is TRBV5-1 and J usage is TRBJ2-6; D tentatively fits TRBD1 or TRBD2 (5 bases each). Trimming shortened V by 2 bases and J by 4 bases, and 13 bases separated the two germline ends. The CDR3 is 16 amino acids. The germline V gene encodes CDR1 SGHRS and CDR2 YFSETQ.

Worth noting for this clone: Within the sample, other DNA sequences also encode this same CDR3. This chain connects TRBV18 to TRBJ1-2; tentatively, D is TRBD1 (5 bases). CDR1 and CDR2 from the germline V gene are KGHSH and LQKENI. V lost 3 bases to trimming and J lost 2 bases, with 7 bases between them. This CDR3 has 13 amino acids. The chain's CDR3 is CASSPTENYGYTF. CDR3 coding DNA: TGTGCCAGCTCACCGACAGAAAACTATGGCTACACCTTC.

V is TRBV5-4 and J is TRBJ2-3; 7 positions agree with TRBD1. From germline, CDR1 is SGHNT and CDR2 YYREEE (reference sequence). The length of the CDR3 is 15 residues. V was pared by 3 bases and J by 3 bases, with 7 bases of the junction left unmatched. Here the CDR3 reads CASSSPGQITDTQYF. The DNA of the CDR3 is TGTGCCAGCAGCTCCCCGGGACAGATTACAGATACGCAGTATTTT.

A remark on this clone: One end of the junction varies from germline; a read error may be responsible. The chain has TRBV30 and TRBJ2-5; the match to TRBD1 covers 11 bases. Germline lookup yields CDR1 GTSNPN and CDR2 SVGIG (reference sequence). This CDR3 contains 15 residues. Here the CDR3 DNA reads TGTGCCTGGAGTTTTGGGACAGGGGGGTTAGAGGCCCAGTACTTC. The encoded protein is CAWSFGTGGLEAQYF.

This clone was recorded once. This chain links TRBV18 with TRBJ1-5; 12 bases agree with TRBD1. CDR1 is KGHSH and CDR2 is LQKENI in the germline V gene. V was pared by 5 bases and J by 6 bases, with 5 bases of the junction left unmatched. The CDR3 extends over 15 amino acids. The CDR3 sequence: CASSSGTGGTQPQHF. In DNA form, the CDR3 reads TGTGCCAGCTCATCCGGGACAGGGGGCACTCAGCCCCAGCATTTT.

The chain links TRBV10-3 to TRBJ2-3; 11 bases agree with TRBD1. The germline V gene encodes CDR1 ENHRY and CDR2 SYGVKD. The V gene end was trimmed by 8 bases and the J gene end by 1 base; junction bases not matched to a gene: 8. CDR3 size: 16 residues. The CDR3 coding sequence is TGTGCCATCCACCCCGGACAGGGGGCGGGCACAGATACGCAGTATTTT. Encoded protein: CAIHPGQGAGTDTQYF.

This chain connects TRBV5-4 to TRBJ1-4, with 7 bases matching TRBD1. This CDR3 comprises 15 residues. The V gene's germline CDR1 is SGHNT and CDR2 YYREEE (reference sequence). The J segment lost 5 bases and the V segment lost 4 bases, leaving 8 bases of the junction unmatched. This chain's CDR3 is CASSQGQAGNEKLFF. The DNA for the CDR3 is TGTGCCAGCAGCCAAGGACAGGCGGGGAATGAAAAACTGTTTTTT.

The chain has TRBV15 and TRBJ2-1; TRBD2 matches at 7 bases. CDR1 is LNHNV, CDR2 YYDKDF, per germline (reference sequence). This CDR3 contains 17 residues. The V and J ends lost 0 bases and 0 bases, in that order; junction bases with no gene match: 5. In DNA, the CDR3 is TGTGCCACCAGCAGAGATCTCGCTAGCGGCTCCTACAATGAGCAGTTCTTC. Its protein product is CATSRDLASGSYNEQFF.

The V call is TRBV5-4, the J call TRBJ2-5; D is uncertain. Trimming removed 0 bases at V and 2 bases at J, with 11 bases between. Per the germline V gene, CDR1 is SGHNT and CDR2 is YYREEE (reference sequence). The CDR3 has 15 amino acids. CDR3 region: CASSLGRNLQETQYF. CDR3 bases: TGTGCCAGCAGCTTGGGTAGAAATTTGCAAGAGACCCAGTACTTC.

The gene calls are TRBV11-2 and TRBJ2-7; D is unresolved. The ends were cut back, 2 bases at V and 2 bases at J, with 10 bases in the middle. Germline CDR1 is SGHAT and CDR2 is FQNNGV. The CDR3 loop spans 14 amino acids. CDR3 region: CASSLRTATYEQYF. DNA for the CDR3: TGTGCCAGCAGCTTACGAACGGCCACCTACGAGCAGTACTTC.

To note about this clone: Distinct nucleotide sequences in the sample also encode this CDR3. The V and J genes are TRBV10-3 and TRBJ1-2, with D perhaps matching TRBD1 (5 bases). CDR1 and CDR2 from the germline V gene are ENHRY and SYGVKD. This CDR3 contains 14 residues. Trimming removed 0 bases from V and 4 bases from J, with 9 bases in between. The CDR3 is CAISESGQVYGYTF. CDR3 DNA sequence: TGTGCCATCAGTGAGTCGGGGCAGGTCTATGGCTACACCTTC.

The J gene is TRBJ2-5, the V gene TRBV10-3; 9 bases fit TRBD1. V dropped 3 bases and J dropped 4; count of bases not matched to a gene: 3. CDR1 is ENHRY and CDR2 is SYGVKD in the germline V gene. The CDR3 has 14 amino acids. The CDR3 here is CAISEDRGAETQYF. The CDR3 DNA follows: TGTGCCATCAGTGAAGACAGGGGGGCAGAGACCCAGTACTTC.

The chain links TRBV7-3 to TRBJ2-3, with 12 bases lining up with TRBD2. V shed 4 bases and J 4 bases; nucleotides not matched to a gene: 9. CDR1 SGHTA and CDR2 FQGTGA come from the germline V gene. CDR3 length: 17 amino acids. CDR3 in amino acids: CASSSRLAGETPDTQYF. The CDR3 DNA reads TGTGCCAGCAGCTCGCGACTAGCGGGGGAAACCCCAGATACGCAGTATTTT.

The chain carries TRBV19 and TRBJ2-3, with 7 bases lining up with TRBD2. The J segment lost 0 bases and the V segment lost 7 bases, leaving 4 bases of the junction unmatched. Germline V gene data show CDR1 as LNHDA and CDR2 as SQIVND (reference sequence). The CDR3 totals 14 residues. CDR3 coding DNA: TGTGCCAGTAAAAGGCGGGGGAGCACAGATACGCAGTATTTT. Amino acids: CASKRRGSTDTQYF.

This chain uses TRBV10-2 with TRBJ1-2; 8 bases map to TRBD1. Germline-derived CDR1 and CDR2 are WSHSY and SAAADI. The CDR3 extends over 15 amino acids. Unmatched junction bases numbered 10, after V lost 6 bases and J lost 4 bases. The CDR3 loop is CASRDLLDRVYGYTF. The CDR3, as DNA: TGCGCCAGCAGAGATCTTCTGGACAGGGTCTATGGCTACACCTTC.